This record looks at one T cell receptor (beta chain) sequence and its context. Its target is unknown. This record belongs to a study of early T cells in non-severe SARS-CoV-2 infection. Looking at the study overall: Sequenced bulk RNA came from whole blood that was unsorted, and chains were unpaired.

This CDR3 comprises 14 residues. The V gene lost 7 bases and the J gene lost 5 bases, with 18 bases spanning the gap. Per germline, CDR1 MNHNY and CDR2 SVGAGI (reference sequence). The TCR library protocol attached unique molecular identifiers to the individual cDNA molecules. One entry per CDR3 protein results from TCRdb running MiXCR on the 5' RACE reads. The sample consists of 54,000 or so distinct CDR3 sequences, around 6% of them appearing once. The study, taken as a whole, reports: Anti-spike CD8 responses were favored in VDJdb matching, and private and CD4 specificities were missed.

The receptor was derived from an adult who was a healthcare worker with PCR-confirmed SARS-CoV-2 infection or an uninfected control (not recorded which). Source material: whole blood. This chain links TRBV6-6 with TRBJ2-7; no clear D gene. The CDR3 loop is CASTPGPARNEQYF. In nucleotides, the CDR3 is TGTGCCAGCACCCCCGGGCCTGCTAGAAACGAGCAGTACTTC.